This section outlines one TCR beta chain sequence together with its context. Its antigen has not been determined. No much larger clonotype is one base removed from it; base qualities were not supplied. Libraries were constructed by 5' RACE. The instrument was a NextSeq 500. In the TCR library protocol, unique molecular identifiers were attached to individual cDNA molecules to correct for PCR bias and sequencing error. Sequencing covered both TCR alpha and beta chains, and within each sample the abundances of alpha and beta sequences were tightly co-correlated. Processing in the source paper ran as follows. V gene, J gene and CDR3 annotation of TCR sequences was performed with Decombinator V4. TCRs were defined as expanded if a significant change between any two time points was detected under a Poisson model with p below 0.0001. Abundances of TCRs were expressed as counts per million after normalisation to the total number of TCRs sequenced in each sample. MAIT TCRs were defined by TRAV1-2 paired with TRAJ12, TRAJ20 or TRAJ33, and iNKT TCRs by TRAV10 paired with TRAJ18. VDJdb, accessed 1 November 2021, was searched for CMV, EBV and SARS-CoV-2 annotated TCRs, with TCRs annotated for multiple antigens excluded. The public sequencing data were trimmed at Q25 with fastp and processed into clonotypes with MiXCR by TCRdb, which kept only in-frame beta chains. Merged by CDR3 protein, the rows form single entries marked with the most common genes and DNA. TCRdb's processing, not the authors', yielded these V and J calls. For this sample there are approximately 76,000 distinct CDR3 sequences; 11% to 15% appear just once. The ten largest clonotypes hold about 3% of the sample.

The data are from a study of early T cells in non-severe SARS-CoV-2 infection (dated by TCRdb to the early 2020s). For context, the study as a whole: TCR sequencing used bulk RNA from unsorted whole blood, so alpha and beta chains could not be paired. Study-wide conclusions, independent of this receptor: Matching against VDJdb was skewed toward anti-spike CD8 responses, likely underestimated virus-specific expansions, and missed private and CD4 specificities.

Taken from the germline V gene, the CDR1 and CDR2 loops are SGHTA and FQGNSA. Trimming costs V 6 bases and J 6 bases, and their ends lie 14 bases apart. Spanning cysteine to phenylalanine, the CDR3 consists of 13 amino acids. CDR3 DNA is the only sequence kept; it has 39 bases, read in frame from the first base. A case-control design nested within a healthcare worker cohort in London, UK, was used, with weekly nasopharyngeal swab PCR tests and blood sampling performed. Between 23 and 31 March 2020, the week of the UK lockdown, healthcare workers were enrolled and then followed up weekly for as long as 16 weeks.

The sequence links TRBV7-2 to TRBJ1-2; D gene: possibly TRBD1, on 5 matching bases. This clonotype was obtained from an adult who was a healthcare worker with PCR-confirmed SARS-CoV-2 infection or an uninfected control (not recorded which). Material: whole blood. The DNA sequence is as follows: TGTGCCAGCAGTCCGGCCGGGGCGGATGGCTACACCTTC. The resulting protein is CASSPAGADGYTF.